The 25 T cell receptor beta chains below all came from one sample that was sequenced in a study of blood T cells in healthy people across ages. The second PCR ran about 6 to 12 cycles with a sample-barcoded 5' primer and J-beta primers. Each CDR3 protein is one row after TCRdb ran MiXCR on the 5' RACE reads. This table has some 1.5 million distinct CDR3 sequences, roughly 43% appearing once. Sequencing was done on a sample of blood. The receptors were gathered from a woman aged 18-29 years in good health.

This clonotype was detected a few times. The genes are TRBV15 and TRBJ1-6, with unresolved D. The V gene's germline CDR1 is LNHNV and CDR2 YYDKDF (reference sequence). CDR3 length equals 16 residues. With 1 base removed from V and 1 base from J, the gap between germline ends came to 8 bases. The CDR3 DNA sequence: TGTGCCACCAGCAGAGCCCCCGGATCCTATAATTCACCCCTCCACTTT. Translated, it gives CATSRAPGSYNSPLHF.

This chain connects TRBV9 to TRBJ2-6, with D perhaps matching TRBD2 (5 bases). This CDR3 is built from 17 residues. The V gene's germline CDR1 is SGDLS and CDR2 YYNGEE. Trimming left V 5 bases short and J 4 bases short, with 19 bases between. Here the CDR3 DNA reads TGTGCCAGCAGTGCCTCGAGGGTACTTTCCGGGGCCAACGTCCTGACTTTC. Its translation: CASSASRVLSGANVLTF.

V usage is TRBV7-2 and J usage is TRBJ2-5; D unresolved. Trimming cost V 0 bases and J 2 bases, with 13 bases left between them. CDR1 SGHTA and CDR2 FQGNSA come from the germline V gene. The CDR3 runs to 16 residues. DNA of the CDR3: TGTACCAGCAGCTTAGCGTATAATAGGCCACAAGAGACCCAGTACTTC. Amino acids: CTSSLAYNRPQETQYF.

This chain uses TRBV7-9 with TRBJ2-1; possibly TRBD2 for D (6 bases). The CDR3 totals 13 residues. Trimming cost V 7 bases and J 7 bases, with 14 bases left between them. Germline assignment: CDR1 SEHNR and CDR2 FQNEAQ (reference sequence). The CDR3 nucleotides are TGTGCCAGCACGGACTATCTTATTAATGAGCAGTTCTTC. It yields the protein CASTDYLINEQFF.

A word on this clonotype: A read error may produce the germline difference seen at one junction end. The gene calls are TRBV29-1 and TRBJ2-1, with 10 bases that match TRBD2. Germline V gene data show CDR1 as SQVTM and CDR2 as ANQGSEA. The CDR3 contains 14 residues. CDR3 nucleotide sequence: TGCGGCGTCGCAAGCGGGAGGGCAGGCAATGAGCAGTTCTTC. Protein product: CGVASGRAGNEQFF.

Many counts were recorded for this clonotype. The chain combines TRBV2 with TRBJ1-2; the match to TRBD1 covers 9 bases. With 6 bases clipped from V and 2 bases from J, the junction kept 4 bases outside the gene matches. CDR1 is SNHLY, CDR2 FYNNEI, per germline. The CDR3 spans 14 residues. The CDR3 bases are TGTGCCAGCAGGGAGGGACAGGGAAACTATGGCTACACCTTC. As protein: CASREGQGNYGYTF.

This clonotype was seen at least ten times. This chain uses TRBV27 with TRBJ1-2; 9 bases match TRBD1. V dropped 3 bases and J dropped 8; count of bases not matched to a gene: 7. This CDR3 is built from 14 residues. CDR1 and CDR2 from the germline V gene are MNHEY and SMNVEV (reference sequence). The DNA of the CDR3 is TGTGCCAGCAGTTTTGGGGACAGGGAGGGCGGCTACACCTTC. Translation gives CASSFGDREGGYTF.

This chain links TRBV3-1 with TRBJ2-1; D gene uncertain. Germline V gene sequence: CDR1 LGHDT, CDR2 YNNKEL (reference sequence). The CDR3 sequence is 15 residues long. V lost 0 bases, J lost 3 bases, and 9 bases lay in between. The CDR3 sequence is CASSQDYDRYNEQFF. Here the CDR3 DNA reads TGTGCCAGCAGCCAAGATTACGACCGCTACAATGAGCAGTTCTTC.

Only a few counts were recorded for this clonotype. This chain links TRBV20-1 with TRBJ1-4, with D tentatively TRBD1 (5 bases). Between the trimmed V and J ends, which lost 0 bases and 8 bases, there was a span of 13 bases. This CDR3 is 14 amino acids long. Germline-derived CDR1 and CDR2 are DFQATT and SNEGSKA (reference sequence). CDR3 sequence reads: CSARDPGGGEKLFF. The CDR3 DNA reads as TGCAGTGCTAGAGATCCAGGTGGGGGGGAAAAACTGTTTTTT.

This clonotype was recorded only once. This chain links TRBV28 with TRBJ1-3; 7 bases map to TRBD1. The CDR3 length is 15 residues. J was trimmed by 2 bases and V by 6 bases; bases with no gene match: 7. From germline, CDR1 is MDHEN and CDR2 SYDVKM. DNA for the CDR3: TGTGCCAGCAGCGATATACAGGGGACTGGAAACACCATATATTTT. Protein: CASSDIQGTGNTIYF.

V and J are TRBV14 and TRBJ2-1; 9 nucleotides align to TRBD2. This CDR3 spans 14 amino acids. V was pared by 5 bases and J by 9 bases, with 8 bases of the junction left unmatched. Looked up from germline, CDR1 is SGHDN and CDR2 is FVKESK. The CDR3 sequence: CASSNSGGRGEQFF. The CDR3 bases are TGTGCCAGCAGCAATAGCGGGGGCCGTGGTGAGCAGTTCTTC.

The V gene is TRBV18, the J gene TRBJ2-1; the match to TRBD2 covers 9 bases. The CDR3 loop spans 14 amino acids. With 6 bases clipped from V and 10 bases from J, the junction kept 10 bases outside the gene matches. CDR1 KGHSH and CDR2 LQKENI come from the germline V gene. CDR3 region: CASSPELAGGEQFF. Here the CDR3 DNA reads TGTGCCAGCTCGCCCGAACTAGCGGGTGGGGAGCAGTTCTTC.

DNA for the CDR3: TGTGCCAGCAGTCCGCGGACAGCCGAGCCCAAAGAGACCCAGTACTTC. It codes for CASSPRTAEPKETQYF. The rearrangement uses TRBV6-5 and TRBJ2-5; possible D gene TRBD1, 6 bases. Germline loops: CDR1 MNHEY, CDR2 SVGAGI. V lost 5 bases and J lost 3, with 19 bases in between. The CDR3 sequence is 16 residues long.

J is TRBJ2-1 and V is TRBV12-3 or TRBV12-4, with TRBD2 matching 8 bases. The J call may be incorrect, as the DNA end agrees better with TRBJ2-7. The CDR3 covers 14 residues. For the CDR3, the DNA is TGTGCCAGCACACTAGCGGCCTCCTACAATGAGCAGTACTTC. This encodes CASTLAASYNEQYF.

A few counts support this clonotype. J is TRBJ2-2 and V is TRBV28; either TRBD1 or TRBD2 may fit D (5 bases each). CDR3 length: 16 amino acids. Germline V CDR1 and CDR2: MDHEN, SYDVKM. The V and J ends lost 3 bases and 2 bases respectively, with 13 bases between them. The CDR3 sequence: CASSFPGTFNTGELFF. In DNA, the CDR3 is TGTGCCAGCAGTTTCCCCGGGACCTTTAACACCGGGGAGCTGTTTTTT.

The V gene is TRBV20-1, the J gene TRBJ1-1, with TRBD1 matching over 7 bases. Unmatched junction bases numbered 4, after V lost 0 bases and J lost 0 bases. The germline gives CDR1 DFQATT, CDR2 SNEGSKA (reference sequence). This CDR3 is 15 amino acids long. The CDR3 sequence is CSARERTGMNTEAFF. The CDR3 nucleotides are TGCAGTGCTAGAGAACGGACAGGTATGAACACTGAAGCTTTCTTT.

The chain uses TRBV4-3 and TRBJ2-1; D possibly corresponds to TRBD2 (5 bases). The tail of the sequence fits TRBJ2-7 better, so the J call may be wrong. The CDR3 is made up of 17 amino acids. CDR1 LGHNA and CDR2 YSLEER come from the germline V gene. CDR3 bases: TGCGCCAGCAGCCCCACCCATGGACTTCTCTCCTACAATGAGCAGTACTTC. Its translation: CASSPTHGLLSYNEQYF.

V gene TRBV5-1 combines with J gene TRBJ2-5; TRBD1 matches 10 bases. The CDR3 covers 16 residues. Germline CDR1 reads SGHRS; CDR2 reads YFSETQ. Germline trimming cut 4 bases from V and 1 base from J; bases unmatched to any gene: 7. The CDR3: CASSVRDRGTQETQYF. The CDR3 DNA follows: TGCGCCAGCAGCGTCCGGGACAGGGGTACCCAAGAGACCCAGTACTTC.

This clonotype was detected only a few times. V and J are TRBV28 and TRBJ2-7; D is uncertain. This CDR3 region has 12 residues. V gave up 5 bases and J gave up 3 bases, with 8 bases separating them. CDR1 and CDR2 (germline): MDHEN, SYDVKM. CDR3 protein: CASSQIRYEQYF. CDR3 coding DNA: TGTGCCAGCAGTCAAATTCGCTACGAGCAGTACTTC.

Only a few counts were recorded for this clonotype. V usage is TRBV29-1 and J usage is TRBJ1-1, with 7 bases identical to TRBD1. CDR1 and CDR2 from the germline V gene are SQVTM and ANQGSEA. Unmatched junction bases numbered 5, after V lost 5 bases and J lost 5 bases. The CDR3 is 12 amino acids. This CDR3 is CSVQQGKTEAFF. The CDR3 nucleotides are TGCAGCGTTCAACAGGGGAAGACTGAAGCTTTCTTT. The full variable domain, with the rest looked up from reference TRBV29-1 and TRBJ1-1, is SAVISQKPSRDICQRGTSLTIQCQVDSQVTMMFWYRQQPGQSLTLIATANQGSEATYESGFVIDKFPISRPNLTFSTLTVSNMSPEDSSIYLCSVQQGKTEAFFGQGTRLTVV.

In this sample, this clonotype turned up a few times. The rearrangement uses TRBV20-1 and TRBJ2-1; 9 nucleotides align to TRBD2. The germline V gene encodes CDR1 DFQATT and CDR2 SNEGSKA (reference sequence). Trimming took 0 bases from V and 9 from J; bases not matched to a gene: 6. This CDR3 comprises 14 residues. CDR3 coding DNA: TGCAGTGCTAGAGACAGCGGGGGGCCGGGTGAGCAGTTCTTC. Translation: CSARDSGGPGEQFF.

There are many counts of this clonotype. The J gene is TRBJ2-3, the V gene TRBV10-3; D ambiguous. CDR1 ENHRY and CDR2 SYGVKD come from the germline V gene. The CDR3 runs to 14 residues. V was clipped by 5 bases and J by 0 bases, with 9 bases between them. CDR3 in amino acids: CAISFTPSTDTQYF. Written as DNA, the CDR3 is TGTGCCATCAGTTTCACACCTAGCACAGATACGCAGTATTTT.

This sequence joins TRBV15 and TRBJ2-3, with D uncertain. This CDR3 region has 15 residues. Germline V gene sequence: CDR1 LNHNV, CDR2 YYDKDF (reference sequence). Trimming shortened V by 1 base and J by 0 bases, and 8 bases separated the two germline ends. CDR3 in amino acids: CATSRVPTSTDTQYF. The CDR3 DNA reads TGTGCCACCAGCAGAGTGCCGACTAGCACAGATACGCAGTATTTT.

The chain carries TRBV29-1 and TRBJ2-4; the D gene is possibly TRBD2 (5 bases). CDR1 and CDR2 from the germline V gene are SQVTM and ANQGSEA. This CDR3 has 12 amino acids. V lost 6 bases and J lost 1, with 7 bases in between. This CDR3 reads CSVSGAKNIQYF. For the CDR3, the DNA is TGCAGCGTCTCGGGGGCCAAAAACATTCAGTACTTC.

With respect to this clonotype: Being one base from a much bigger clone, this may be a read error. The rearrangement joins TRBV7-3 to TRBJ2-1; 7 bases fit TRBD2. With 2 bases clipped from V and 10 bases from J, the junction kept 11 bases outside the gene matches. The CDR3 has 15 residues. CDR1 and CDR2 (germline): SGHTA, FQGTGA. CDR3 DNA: TGTGCCAGCAGCTTATTTGCGGGAGCGTACGACGAGCAGTTCTTC. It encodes CASSLFAGAYDEQFF.